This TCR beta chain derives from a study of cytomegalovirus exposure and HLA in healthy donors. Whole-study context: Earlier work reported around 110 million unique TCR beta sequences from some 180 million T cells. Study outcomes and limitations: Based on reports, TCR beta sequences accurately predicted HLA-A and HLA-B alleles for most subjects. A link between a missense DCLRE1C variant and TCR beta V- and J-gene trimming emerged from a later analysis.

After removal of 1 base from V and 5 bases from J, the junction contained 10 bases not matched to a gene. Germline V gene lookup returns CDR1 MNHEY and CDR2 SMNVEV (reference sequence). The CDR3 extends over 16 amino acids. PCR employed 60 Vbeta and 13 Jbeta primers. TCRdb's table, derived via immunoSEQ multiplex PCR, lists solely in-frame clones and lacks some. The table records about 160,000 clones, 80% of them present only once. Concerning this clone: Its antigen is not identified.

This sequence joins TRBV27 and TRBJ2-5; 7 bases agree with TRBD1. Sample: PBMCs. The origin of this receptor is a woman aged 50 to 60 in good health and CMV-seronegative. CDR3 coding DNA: TGTGCCAGCAGTTTATTCAGGGGGACAGCCAAGGAGACCCAGTACTTC. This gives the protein CASSLFRGTAKETQYF.